In its sample, the clone carrying this T cell receptor beta chain was seen once. These data belong to a study of T cell responses to AZD1222 COVID-19 vaccine. The data were produced by immunoSEQ multiplex PCR, yet TCRdb's version contains in-frame clones alone and is incomplete. The top ten clones hold about 3% of a sample with 150,000 or so clones, 80% to 90% of them seen once. The CDR3 covers 13 residues. CDR1 and CDR2 from the germline V gene are ENHRY and SYGVKD. This rearrangement joins TRBV10-3 to TRBJ2-5; TRBD2 might be the D (5 bases). The sequence was obtained from an adult in good health. The material was peripheral blood, obtained on day 0 of AZD1222 vaccination. CDR3: CAVGGPHQETQYF. CDR3 nucleotides: TGTGCGGTCGGCGGGCCACACCAAGAGACCCAGTACTTC.